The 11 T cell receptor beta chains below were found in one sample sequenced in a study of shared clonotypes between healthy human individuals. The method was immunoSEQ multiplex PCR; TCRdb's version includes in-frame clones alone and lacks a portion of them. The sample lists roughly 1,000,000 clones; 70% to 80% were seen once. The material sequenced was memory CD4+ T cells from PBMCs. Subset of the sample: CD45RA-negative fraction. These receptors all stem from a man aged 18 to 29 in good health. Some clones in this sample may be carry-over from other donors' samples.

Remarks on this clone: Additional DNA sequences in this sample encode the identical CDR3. The CDR3 here is CASKTGNTEAFF. For the CDR3, the DNA is TGTGCCAGTAAGACAGGGAACACTGAAGCTTTCTTT. The chain links TRBV6-5 to TRBJ1-1, with D tentatively TRBD1 (6 bases). Germline loops: CDR1 MNHEY, CDR2 SVGAGI. CDR3 length: 12 amino acids. V dropped 9 bases and J dropped 1 base, with 9 bases sitting between them.

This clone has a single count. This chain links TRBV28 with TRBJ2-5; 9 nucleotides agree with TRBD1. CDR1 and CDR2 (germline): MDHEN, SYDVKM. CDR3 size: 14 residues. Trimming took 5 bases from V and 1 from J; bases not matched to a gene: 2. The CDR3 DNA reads TGTGCCAGCAGTCCGGGACAGGGCCAAGAGACCCAGTACTTC. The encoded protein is CASSPGQGQETQYF.

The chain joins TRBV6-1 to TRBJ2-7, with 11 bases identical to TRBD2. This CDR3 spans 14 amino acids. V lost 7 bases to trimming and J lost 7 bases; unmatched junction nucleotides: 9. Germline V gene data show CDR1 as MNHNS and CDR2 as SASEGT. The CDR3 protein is CASNILAGVVEQYF. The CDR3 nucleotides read TGTGCCAGCAATATACTAGCGGGAGTGGTTGAGCAGTACTTC.

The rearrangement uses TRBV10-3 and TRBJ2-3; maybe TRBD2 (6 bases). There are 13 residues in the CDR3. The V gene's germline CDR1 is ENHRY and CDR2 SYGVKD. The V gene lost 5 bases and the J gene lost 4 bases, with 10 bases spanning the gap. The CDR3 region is CAISPGLSDTQYF. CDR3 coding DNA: TGTGCCATCAGTCCGGGACTCTCAGATACGCAGTATTTT.

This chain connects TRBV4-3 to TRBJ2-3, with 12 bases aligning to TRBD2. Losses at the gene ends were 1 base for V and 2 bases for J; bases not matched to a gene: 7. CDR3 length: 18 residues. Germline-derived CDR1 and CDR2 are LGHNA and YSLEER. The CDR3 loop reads CASSQAILAGGYTDTQYF. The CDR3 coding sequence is TGCGCCAGCAGCCAAGCCATTCTAGCGGGAGGGTACACAGATACGCAGTATTTT.

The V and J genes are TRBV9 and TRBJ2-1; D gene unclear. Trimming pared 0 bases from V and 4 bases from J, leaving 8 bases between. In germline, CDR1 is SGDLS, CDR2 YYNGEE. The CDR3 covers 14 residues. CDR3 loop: CASSVAPGYNEQFF. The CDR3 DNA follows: TGTGCCAGCAGCGTAGCTCCGGGTTACAATGAGCAGTTCTTC.

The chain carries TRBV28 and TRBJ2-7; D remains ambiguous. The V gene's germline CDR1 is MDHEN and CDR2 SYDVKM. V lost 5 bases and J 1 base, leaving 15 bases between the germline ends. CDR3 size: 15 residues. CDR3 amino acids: CASSTHSLLSYEQYF. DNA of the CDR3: TGTGCCAGCAGTACCCACTCTCTACTATCCTACGAGCAGTACTTC.

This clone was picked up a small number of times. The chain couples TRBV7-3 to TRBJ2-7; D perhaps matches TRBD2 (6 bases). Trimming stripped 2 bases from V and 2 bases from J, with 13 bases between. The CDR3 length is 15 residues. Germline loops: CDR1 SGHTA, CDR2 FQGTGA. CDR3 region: CASSLGPSDTYEQYF. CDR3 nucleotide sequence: TGTGCCAGCAGCTTAGGTCCTAGCGACACCTACGAGCAGTACTTC.

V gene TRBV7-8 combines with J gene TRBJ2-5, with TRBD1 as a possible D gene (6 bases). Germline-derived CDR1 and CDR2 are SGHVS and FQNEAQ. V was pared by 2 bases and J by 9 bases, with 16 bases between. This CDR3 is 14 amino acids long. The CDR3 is CASSLSDSLMSQYF. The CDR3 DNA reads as TGTGCCAGCAGCTTATCGGACAGTCTTATGTCCCAGTACTTC.

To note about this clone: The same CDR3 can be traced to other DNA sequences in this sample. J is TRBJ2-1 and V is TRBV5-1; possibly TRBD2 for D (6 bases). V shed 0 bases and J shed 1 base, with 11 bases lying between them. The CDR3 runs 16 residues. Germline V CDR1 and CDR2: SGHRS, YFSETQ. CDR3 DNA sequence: TGCGCCAGCAGCTTGGAAGGACTAAGGTCCTACAATGAGCAGTTCTTC. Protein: CASSLEGLRSYNEQFF.

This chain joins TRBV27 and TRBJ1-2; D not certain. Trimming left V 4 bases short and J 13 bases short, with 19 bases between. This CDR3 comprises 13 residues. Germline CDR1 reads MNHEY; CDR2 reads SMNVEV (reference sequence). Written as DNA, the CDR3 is TGTGCCAGCAGTTCCCAAGCAGACGCGAGCTCCACCTTC. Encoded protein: CASSSQADASSTF.